A single sample gave rise to the 28 T cell receptor beta chains below, sequenced in a study of beta chain features in type 1 diabetes. Reverse transcription of all isolated RNA meant that expressed TCRB transcripts were sequenced. Sequencing was performed with immunoSEQ multiplex PCR; in TCRdb, only in-frame clones are kept and a portion is missing. The table has under 950,000 clones, roughly 15% seen once. Material: naive CD4+ T cells from blood. The receptors here all came from a woman aged 18-29 years in good health.

The rearrangement uses TRBV19 and TRBJ2-1; 16 positions agree with TRBD2. Germline V gene sequence: CDR1 LNHDA, CDR2 SQIVND (reference sequence). This CDR3 is built from 19 residues. Trimming took 9 bases from V and 0 from J; bases not matched to a gene: 11. The CDR3 region is CASHGTSGRAQSSYNEQFF. The DNA of the CDR3 is TGTGCCAGCCACGGGACTAGCGGGAGGGCCCAAAGCTCCTACAATGAGCAGTTCTTC.

The chain links TRBV18 to TRBJ2-5; D not resolved. The CDR3 totals 13 residues. Germline V gives CDR1 KGHSH, CDR2 LQKENI. Trimming shortened V by 1 base and J by 5 bases, and 8 bases separated the two germline ends. The CDR3 sequence: CASSPQTSETQYF. Written as DNA, the CDR3 is TGTGCCAGCTCACCACAAACGTCGGAGACCCAGTACTTC.

The chain is built from TRBV18 and TRBJ2-5; 9 bases fit TRBD2. Germline lookup yields CDR1 KGHSH and CDR2 LQKENI. There are 14 residues in the CDR3. J lost 5 bases, V lost 1 base, and 2 bases had no gene match. In nucleotides, the CDR3 is TGTGCCAGCTCACCACTAGCGGGAGATGAGACCCAGTACTTC. Its translation: CASSPLAGDETQYF. Full variable domain (remainder filled in from reference TRBV18 and TRBJ2-5): NAGVMQNPRHLVRRRGQEARLRCSPMKGHSHVYWYRQLPEEGLKFMVYLQKENIIDESGMPKERFSAEFPKEGPSILRIQQVVRGDSAAYFCASSPLAGDETQYFGPGTRLLVL.

This clone turned up a few times. The V and J genes are TRBV11-2 and TRBJ2-5; D is undetermined. Trimming pared 4 bases from V and 2 bases from J, leaving 8 bases between. The CDR3 is 13 amino acids. In germline, CDR1 is SGHAT, CDR2 FQNNGV. Here the CDR3 reads CASSYASQETQYF. Here the CDR3 DNA reads TGTGCCAGCAGCTACGCCAGTCAAGAGACCCAGTACTTC.

The chain combines TRBV4-1 with TRBJ2-3, with TRBD2 matching 16 bases. CDR3 length: 17 amino acids. With V trimmed by 1 base and J by 8 bases, 6 bases remained unmatched. Germline CDR1 MGHRA, CDR2 YSYEKL. As DNA, the CDR3 is TGCGCCAGCAGCCAAGTGGGGACTAGCGGGAGGGCCGGTACGCAGTATTTT. Residues: CASSQVGTSGRAGTQYF.

V gene TRBV7-9 combines with J gene TRBJ2-3, with TRBD2 identical over 14 bases. Germline V gives CDR1 SEHNR, CDR2 FQNEAQ (reference sequence). The CDR3 length is 17 residues. The J segment lost 2 bases and the V segment lost 5 bases, leaving 6 bases of the junction unmatched. The CDR3 DNA follows: TGTGCCAGCAGCCCCGGACTAGCGGGAGGAGTCACAGATACGCAGTATTTT. Protein sequence: CASSPGLAGGVTDTQYF.

To note about this clone: Other DNA sequences within the sample encode an identical CDR3. The chain is built from TRBV5-1 and TRBJ2-5, with 8 bases aligning to TRBD1. The V gene end was trimmed by 3 bases and the J gene end by 2 bases; junction bases not matched to a gene: 3. The length of the CDR3 is 14 residues. CDR1 is SGHRS and CDR2 is YFSETQ in the germline V gene. The CDR3 nucleotides are TGCGCCAGCAGCTCCGGACAGGGTCAAGAGACCCAGTACTTC. This sequence encodes CASSSGQGQETQYF.

This clone turned up a few times. The gene calls are TRBV6-5 and TRBJ2-7; 7 bases match TRBD2. CDR1 is MNHEY, CDR2 SVGAGI, per germline. V was pared by 8 bases and J by 2 bases, with 9 bases of the junction left unmatched. The CDR3 length is 14 residues. CDR3 sequence reads: CASGSTGGPYEQYF. The CDR3 DNA reads TGTGCCAGCGGAAGTACGGGAGGTCCCTACGAGCAGTACTTC.

The chain couples TRBV9 to TRBJ2-3; 9 bases align to TRBD1. V lost 4 bases and J lost 2; bases outside the gene matches: 8. This CDR3 is built from 16 residues. Germline V gene sequence: CDR1 SGDLS, CDR2 YYNGEE. The CDR3 spells CASSKQGAGATDTQYF. CDR3 DNA: TGTGCCAGCAGCAAACAGGGGGCAGGGGCCACAGATACGCAGTATTTT.

This clone was detected a few times. V is TRBV13 and J is TRBJ2-1; 9 bases map to TRBD1. The CDR3 contains 16 residues. CDR1 is PRHDT, CDR2 FYEKMQ, per germline (reference sequence). V lost 2 bases, J lost 4 bases, and 6 bases stayed unmatched. The CDR3 DNA reads as TGTGCCAGCAGCTTATTTGGGGACAGGGCATACAATGAGCAGTTCTTC. Amino acids: CASSLFGDRAYNEQFF. Together with reference TRBV13 and TRBJ2-1, the CDR3 gives the full variable domain: AAGVIQSPRHLIKEKRETATLKCYPIPRHDTVYWYQQGPGQDPQFLISFYEKMQSDKGSIPDRFSAQQFSDYHSELNMSSLELGDSALYFCASSLFGDRAYNEQFFGPGTRLTVL.

This chain joins TRBV7-8 and TRBJ1-4; no clear D. CDR1 and CDR2 (germline): SGHVS, FQNEAQ. Trimming cost V 4 bases and J 0 bases, with 9 bases left between them. This CDR3 is built from 15 residues. CDR3 coding DNA: TGTGCCAGCAGCTCACACAGTGCAACTAATGAAAAACTGTTTTTT. It encodes CASSSHSATNEKLFF. Full variable domain (outside the CDR3, taken from reference TRBV7-8 and TRBJ1-4): GAGVSQSPRYKVAKRGQDVALRCDPISGHVSLFWYQQALGQGPEFLTYFQNEAQLDKSGLPSDRFFAERPEGSVSTLKIQRTQQEDSAVYLCASSSHSATNEKLFFGSGTQLSVL.

CDR3 amino acids: CASSLRETAKNIQYF. CDR3 sequence (DNA): TGTGCCAGCAGCCTGCGTGAGACTGCCAAAAACATTCAGTACTTC. The chain employs TRBV7-2 and TRBJ2-4; D remains ambiguous. Trimming shortened V by 5 bases and J by 1 base, and 12 bases separated the two germline ends. The CDR3 is 15 amino acids. Germline CDR1 is SGHTA and CDR2 is FQGNSA.

J is TRBJ2-1 and V is TRBV4-2; 11 bases match TRBD1. V was clipped by 4 bases and J by 4 bases; unmatched bases: 24. Germline V gene sequence: CDR1 LGHNA, CDR2 YNFKEQ. This CDR3 is built from 22 residues. CDR3 loop: CASSLPAAGQGALSALYNEQFF. Written as DNA, the CDR3 is TGTGCCAGCAGCCTACCTGCGGCCGGACAGGGGGCGCTTAGCGCTTTATACAATGAGCAGTTCTTC.

V and J are TRBV4-3 and TRBJ2-1; TRBD1 might be the D (6 bases). CDR1 is LGHNA and CDR2 is YSLEER in the germline V gene. The CDR3 runs to 17 residues. V shed 3 bases and J shed 9 bases, with 24 bases lying between them. The DNA for the CDR3 is TGCGCCAGCAGCCAGGCCGCCCGCGGTGGACAGTACGTTGAGCAGTTCTTC. It codes for CASSQAARGGQYVEQFF.

The V gene is TRBV19, the J gene TRBJ2-7, with 7 bases fitting TRBD2. The V gene's germline CDR1 is LNHDA and CDR2 SQIVND (reference sequence). V was clipped by 5 bases and J by 2 bases; unmatched bases: 12. The CDR3 length is 16 residues. CDR3: CASSLAGLAEPYEQYF. CDR3 sequence (DNA): TGTGCCAGTAGTCTCGCCGGGCTAGCGGAGCCCTACGAGCAGTACTTC. Full variable domain (remainder filled in from reference TRBV19 and TRBJ2-7): DGGITQSPKYLFRKEGQNVTLSCEQNLNHDAMYWYRQDPGQGLRLIYYSQIVNDFQKGDIAEGYSVSREKKESFPLTVTSAQKNPTAFYLCASSLAGLAEPYEQYFGPGTRLTVT.

In this sample, this clone turned up a few times. This sequence joins TRBV7-2 and TRBJ2-3; 7 nucleotides line up with TRBD2. CDR3 size: 14 residues. Germline loops: CDR1 SGHTA, CDR2 FQGNSA. Trimming took 5 bases from V and 6 from J; bases not matched to a gene: 8. The CDR3 coding sequence is TGTGCCAGCAGCCTAGGACTAGGGAGGGATACGCAGTATTTT. Translation gives CASSLGLGRDTQYF.

This clone was counted a few times. The chain couples TRBV18 to TRBJ2-7; the match to TRBD2 covers 9 bases. Germline CDR1 and CDR2: KGHSH and LQKENI. This CDR3 is 15 amino acids long. J gave up 2 bases and V 3 bases, and 5 bases lay outside the gene matches. The CDR3: CASSPLAGQTYEQYF. CDR3 in DNA: TGTGCCAGCTCACCGCTAGCGGGGCAAACCTACGAGCAGTACTTC.

V is TRBV2 and J is TRBJ2-3, with 12 bases that match TRBD2. The CDR3 is made up of 17 amino acids. In germline, CDR1 is SNHLY, CDR2 FYNNEI. The V and J ends lost 7 bases and 6 bases, in that order; junction bases with no gene match: 14. The CDR3: CASNLGLAGPQVDTQYF. The CDR3 DNA is TGTGCCAGCAACCTGGGACTAGCGGGCCCGCAGGTCGATACGCAGTATTTT. The full variable domain, completed using reference TRBV2 and TRBJ2-3, is EPEVTQTPSHQVTQMGQEVILRCVPISNHLYFYWYRQILGQKVEFLVSFYNNEISEKSEIFDDQFSVERPDGSNFTLKIRSTKLEDSAMYFCASNLGLAGPQVDTQYFGPGTRLTVL.

This clone was seen only a few times. V usage is TRBV25-1 and J usage is TRBJ2-1; D is perhaps TRBD1 (6 bases). CDR1 is MGHDK and CDR2 is SYGVNS in the germline V gene. The ends were cut back, 4 bases at V and 2 bases at J, with 12 bases in the middle. The CDR3 length is 15 residues. The CDR3 DNA sequence: TGTGCCAGCAGTGCGTCTGGGGGCACCTACAATGAGCAGTTCTTC. Translation gives CASSASGGTYNEQFF. Supplemented by reference TRBV25-1 and TRBJ2-1, the full variable domain reads EADIYQTPRYLVIGTGKKITLECSQTMGHDKMYWYQQDPGMELHLIHYSYGVNSTEKGDLSSESTVSRIRTEHFPLTLESARPSHTSQYLCASSASGGTYNEQFFGPGTRLTVL.

The chain employs TRBV28 and TRBJ1-2, with D possibly being TRBD1 (5 bases). Germline assignment: CDR1 MDHEN and CDR2 SYDVKM. V shed 3 bases and J shed 1 base, with 9 bases lying between them. The length of the CDR3 is 14 residues. The CDR3 protein is CASSFGASNYGYTF. Here the CDR3 DNA reads TGTGCCAGCAGTTTTGGGGCGAGTAACTATGGCTACACCTTC.

This CDR3 reads CASSVGALYNEQFF. In nucleotides, the CDR3 is TGTGCCAGTAGTGTGGGAGCCCTGTACAATGAGCAGTTCTTC. This chain joins TRBV19 and TRBJ2-1, with D possibly TRBD2 on 5 matching bases. CDR1 LNHDA and CDR2 SQIVND come from the germline V gene (reference sequence). The germline V and J ends were trimmed by 5 bases and 4 bases, with 12 bases remaining between them. This CDR3 has 14 residues.

This clone occurred a few times. V and J are TRBV10-2 and TRBJ2-1; 8 bases match TRBD2. Germline assignment: CDR1 WSHSY and CDR2 SAAADI. The CDR3 loop spans 15 amino acids. Trimming at V came to 3 bases and at J to 4 bases, leaving 5 bases not matched to a gene. CDR3 amino acids: CASSDRLAGYNEQFF. The CDR3 DNA follows: TGCGCCAGCAGTGACCGCCTAGCGGGTTACAATGAGCAGTTCTTC.

This clone turned up a few times. The rearrangement links TRBV28 to TRBJ1-5; D is undetermined. CDR3 length equals 12 residues. The V end was cut by 1 base, the J end by 6 bases, with 4 bases between. Per germline, CDR1 MDHEN and CDR2 SYDVKM. The CDR3 loop is CASSLSIQPQHF. CDR3 nucleotide sequence: TGTGCCAGCAGTTTATCGATTCAGCCCCAGCATTTT.

The rearrangement uses TRBV7-9 and TRBJ1-5; no firm D call. The CDR3 spans 15 residues. The V gene's germline CDR1 is SEHNR and CDR2 FQNEAQ (reference sequence). The V end lost 5 bases, the J end lost 0 bases, and 11 bases lay between the germline ends. In DNA, the CDR3 is TGTGCCAGCAGCAACCAGAAATATAGCAATCAGCCCCAGCATTTT. This translates into CASSNQKYSNQPQHF.

This clone was recorded a few times. V is TRBV14 and J is TRBJ2-7; 10 bases fit TRBD1. Unmatched junction bases numbered 9, after V lost 1 base and J lost 6 bases. The CDR3 is 16 residues long. Germline CDR1 is SGHDN and CDR2 is FVKESK. The CDR3 protein is CASSQGGTGAITEQYF. CDR3 DNA: TGTGCCAGCAGCCAAGGCGGGACAGGGGCAATAACCGAGCAGTACTTC.

This clone occurred once. The chain joins TRBV7-2 to TRBJ2-1, with no clear D. CDR1 is SGHTA, CDR2 FQGNSA, per germline. The CDR3 totals 16 residues. The germline V and J ends were trimmed by 5 bases and 5 bases, with 19 bases remaining between them. DNA of the CDR3: TGTGCCAGCAGCCAAGCTGCCGCCTCGGACGACAATGAGCAGTTCTTC. As protein: CASSQAAASDDNEQFF. Using reference TRBV7-2 and TRBJ2-1 for the parts outside the CDR3, the full variable domain is GAGVSQSPSNKVTEKGKDVELRCDPISGHTALYWYRQSLGQGLEFLIYFQGNSAPDKSGLPSDRFSAERTGGSVSTLTIQRTQQEDSAVYLCASSQAAASDDNEQFFGPGTRLTVL.

This clone has only a few counts. The V and J genes are TRBV2 and TRBJ1-4, with D perhaps TRBD1 (5 bases). Germline loops: CDR1 SNHLY, CDR2 FYNNEI. V lost 2 bases and J 6 bases, leaving 16 bases between the germline ends. The length of the CDR3 is 16 residues. The CDR3 loop reads CASSELGWEGDEKLFF. The CDR3 coding sequence is TGTGCCAGCAGTGAACTCGGCTGGGAAGGGGATGAAAAACTGTTTTTT.

The gene calls are TRBV20-1 and TRBJ2-7; D is undetermined. The CDR3 is made up of 11 amino acids. V was trimmed by 4 bases and J by 4 bases, leaving 8 bases between them. Germline V gives CDR1 DFQATT, CDR2 SNEGSKA (reference sequence). CDR3 nucleotide sequence: TGCAGTGCTATCAGTAGGTACGAGCAGTACTTC. Translation: CSAISRYEQYF.